This is a list of T cell receptor beta chains from one sample in a study of beta chain features in type 1 diabetes. The protocol was immunoSEQ multiplex PCR, while the TCRdb copy is restricted to in-frame clones and leaves out a portion. The sample has about 140,000 clones, 6.9% seen once. The material sequenced was central memory CD4+ T cells from blood. Receptors were obtained from a woman aged 25 to 39 in good health. Each CDR3 is given with its conserved first and last residue. The order of the fields is V gene, clone size, J gene, D gene, CDR3 DNA, CDR3 protein. A D gene is named only where the DNA matches it firmly. Where a row states a size, it is once, few, many or the class of an expanded clone; other rows omit it.

v_gene: TRBV29-1; abundance: many; j_gene: TRBJ2-3; d_gene: .; CDR3nt: TGCAGCGTCCCCAGGGGGGCCCTACTGTCAGGCACAGATACGCAGTATTTT; CDR3aa: CSVPRGALLSGTDTQYF
v_gene: TRBV7-9; abundance: many; j_gene: TRBJ1-1; d_gene: TRBD1; CDR3nt: TGTGCCAGCACTGGACAGGGCCGTTACCTGTCCACTGAAGCTTTCTTT; CDR3aa: CASTGQGRYLSTEAFF
v_gene: TRBV25-1; abundance: few; j_gene: TRBJ1-1; d_gene: TRBD1; CDR3nt: TGTGCCAGCAGTGGACAGGGACGGAGAACTGAAGCTTTCTTT; CDR3aa: CASSGQGRRTEAFF
v_gene: TRBV7-2; abundance: many; j_gene: TRBJ1-4; d_gene: .; CDR3nt: TGTGCCAGCAGCTTAGGCAGGGATCCTGAAAAACTGTTTTTT; CDR3aa: CASSLGRDPEKLFF
v_gene: TRBV6-5; abundance: .; j_gene: TRBJ2-5; d_gene: .; CDR3nt: TGTGCCAGCAGTTACGAGGGGGGGGCCCAAGAGACCCAGTACTTC; CDR3aa: CASSYEGGAQETQYF
v_gene: TRBV7-2; abundance: .; j_gene: TRBJ2-3; d_gene: TRBD2; CDR3nt: TGTGCCAGCAGCCATTCCCTTCTTAGCGGGAGAACAGATACGCAGTATTTT; CDR3aa: CASSHSLLSGRTDTQYF
v_gene: TRBV7-9; abundance: .; j_gene: TRBJ2-2; d_gene: TRBD2; CDR3nt: TGTGCCAGCAGCCCTCAGACTAGCAACACCGGGGAGCTGTTTTTT; CDR3aa: CASSPQTSNTGELFF
v_gene: TRBV7-2; abundance: few; j_gene: TRBJ1-4; d_gene: TRBD1; CDR3nt: TGTGCCAGCAGCTTAAGAGACAGGGGATTTGAAAAACTGTTTTTT; CDR3aa: CASSLRDRGFEKLFF
v_gene: TRBV7-3; abundance: few; j_gene: TRBJ2-3; d_gene: .; CDR3nt: TGTGCCAGCAGCGTGGAGGGACGCACAGATACGCAGTATTTT; CDR3aa: CASSVEGRTDTQYF
v_gene: TRBV30; abundance: .; j_gene: TRBJ2-5; d_gene: TRBD1; CDR3nt: TGTGCCTGGGACGCAAACAGGGGCGGGGAGACCCAGTACTTC; CDR3aa: CAWDANRGGETQYF
v_gene: TRBV27; abundance: .; j_gene: TRBJ2-2; d_gene: .; CDR3nt: TGTGCCAGCAGTTTCCTCGGACTTCCGAACACCGGGGAGCTGTTTTTT; CDR3aa: CASSFLGLPNTGELFF
v_gene: TRBV5-1; abundance: .; j_gene: TRBJ2-1; d_gene: .; CDR3nt: TGCGCCAGCAGCTACATTAGCGGCCACGTTGCCTACAATGAGCAGTTCTTC; CDR3aa: CASSYISGHVAYNEQFF
v_gene: TRBV14; abundance: .; j_gene: TRBJ1-1; d_gene: .; CDR3nt: TGTGCCAGCAGCCAATTAACAGGGTCGAACACTGAAGCTTTCTTT; CDR3aa: CASSQLTGSNTEAFF
v_gene: TRBV2; abundance: .; j_gene: TRBJ2-2; d_gene: .; CDR3nt: TGTGCCAGCAGATTGGGGGGGCGTGGCACCGGGGAGCTGTTTTTT; CDR3aa: CASRLGGRGTGELFF
v_gene: TRBV7-3; abundance: .; j_gene: TRBJ2-6; d_gene: TRBD1; CDR3nt: TGTGCCAGCAGCCGACTGGGGCGACTCGACAGGGGGCCTGGGGCCAACGTCCTGACTTTC; CDR3aa: CASSRLGRLDRGPGANVLTF
v_gene: TRBV19; abundance: few; j_gene: TRBJ1-5; d_gene: TRBD1; CDR3nt: TGTGCCAGTAGTACGGGACAGTTTTATAGCAATCAGCCCCAGCATTTT; CDR3aa: CASSTGQFYSNQPQHF
v_gene: TRBV9; abundance: few; j_gene: TRBJ2-5; d_gene: TRBD1; CDR3nt: TGTGCCAGCAGCGTAGAGGGGACAGGACAAGAGACCCAGTACTTC; CDR3aa: CASSVEGTGQETQYF
v_gene: TRBV7-9; abundance: few; j_gene: TRBJ2-1; d_gene: TRBD2; CDR3nt: TGTGCCAGCAGCTTCGGGACTAGCGGGCTCAATGAGCAGTTCTTC; CDR3aa: CASSFGTSGLNEQFF
v_gene: TRBV19; abundance: few; j_gene: TRBJ2-2; d_gene: TRBD2; CDR3nt: TGTGCCAGTAGTATAAAAGCGGGGCTCACGGGGGAGCTGTTTTTT; CDR3aa: CASSIKAGLTGELFF
v_gene: TRBV6-1; abundance: few; j_gene: TRBJ2-1; d_gene: .; CDR3nt: TGTGCCAGCAGGACAGACTACAATGAGCAGTTCTTC; CDR3aa: CASRTDYNEQFF
v_gene: TRBV15; abundance: few; j_gene: TRBJ2-3; d_gene: TRBD2; CDR3nt: TGTGCCACCTCCAGCGGGAGTAGGAGCACAGATACGCAGTATTTT; CDR3aa: CATSSGSRSTDTQYF
v_gene: TRBV9; abundance: .; j_gene: TRBJ2-2; d_gene: TRBD2; CDR3nt: TGTGCCAGCAGCGTTTCTAGCGGGAGTCTTACCGGGGAGCTGTTTTTT; CDR3aa: CASSVSSGSLTGELFF
v_gene: TRBV13; abundance: .; j_gene: TRBJ2-4; d_gene: .; CDR3nt: TGTGCCAGCAGCGCAGGGGTGAACATTCAGTACTTC; CDR3aa: CASSAGVNIQYF
v_gene: TRBV30; abundance: few; j_gene: TRBJ1-2; d_gene: TRBD1; CDR3nt: TGTGCCTGGAGTGTTACAGGGGGTGGCTACACCTTC; CDR3aa: CAWSVTGGGYTF
v_gene: TRBV19; abundance: few; j_gene: TRBJ2-3; d_gene: TRBD2; CDR3nt: TGTGCCAGTAGTATGGCGCGACCGGGACTAGCGGGAGCTAGTCCAGATACGCAGTATTTT; CDR3aa: CASSMARPGLAGASPDTQYF
v_gene: TRBV5-4; abundance: few; j_gene: TRBJ1-2; d_gene: .; CDR3nt: TGTGCCAGCAGCCGGGAGATTATTGGCTACACCTTC; CDR3aa: CASSREIIGYTF
v_gene: TRBV28; abundance: few; j_gene: TRBJ2-1; d_gene: TRBD2; CDR3nt: TGTGCCAGCAGTTTATCGTCTGGCGGGAGGGTTTCCAATGAGCAGTTCTTC; CDR3aa: CASSLSSGGRVSNEQFF
v_gene: TRBV4-2; abundance: many; j_gene: TRBJ2-4; d_gene: TRBD2; CDR3nt: TGTGCCAGCAGCCAATATGGGAGGGAAGCCAAAAACATTCAGTACTTC; CDR3aa: CASSQYGREAKNIQYF
v_gene: TRBV7-8; abundance: .; j_gene: TRBJ2-7; d_gene: TRBD1; CDR3nt: TGTGCCAGCAGCTTAGCGTCAGGACAGGGTGCTTACGAGCAGTACTTC; CDR3aa: CASSLASGQGAYEQYF
v_gene: TRBV6-5; abundance: few; j_gene: TRBJ2-3; d_gene: .; CDR3nt: TGTGCCAGCAGTTACTCGAGCGACGGGACAGATACGCAGTATTTT; CDR3aa: CASSYSSDGTDTQYF
v_gene: TRBV7-3; abundance: .; j_gene: TRBJ2-5; d_gene: TRBD2; CDR3nt: TGTGCCAGCAGCTTAACTAACGGGAGGGCGGAGACCCAGTACTTC; CDR3aa: CASSLTNGRAETQYF
v_gene: TRBV18; abundance: many; j_gene: TRBJ2-6; d_gene: .; CDR3nt: TGTGCCAGCTCACCCGGGACAGGGGCCAACGTCCTGACTTTC; CDR3aa: CASSPGTGANVLTF
v_gene: TRBV30; abundance: .; j_gene: TRBJ2-5; d_gene: .; CDR3nt: TGTGCCTGGAGTGTAGGGGGGGGTTCGGGGACCCAGTACTTC; CDR3aa: CAWSVGGGSGTQYF
v_gene: TRBV7-9; abundance: .; j_gene: TRBJ2-7; d_gene: .; CDR3nt: TGTGCCAGCAGCTTATCCGGGTCTAGCGCTCCCTACGAGCAGTACTTC; CDR3aa: CASSLSGSSAPYEQYF
v_gene: TRBV6-6; abundance: many; j_gene: TRBJ2-2; d_gene: .; CDR3nt: TGTGCCAGCAGTTTCCTCGACACCGGGGAGCTGTTTTTT; CDR3aa: CASSFLDTGELFF
v_gene: TRBV10-3; abundance: .; j_gene: TRBJ1-1; d_gene: .; CDR3nt: TGTGCCATCAGTGAGCTAGGCAGAAAGAACACTGAAGCTTTCTTT; CDR3aa: CAISELGRKNTEAFF
v_gene: TRBV29-1; abundance: many; j_gene: TRBJ1-2; d_gene: TRBD1; CDR3nt: TGCAGCGTTGATAACCGGGACAGAGAAGGGTATGGCTACACCTTC; CDR3aa: CSVDNRDREGYGYTF
v_gene: TRBV30; abundance: many; j_gene: TRBJ2-2; d_gene: TRBD2; CDR3nt: TGTGCCTGGACTTCCGGACTAGCTCCCGGGGAGCTGTTTTTT; CDR3aa: CAWTSGLAPGELFF
v_gene: TRBV5-4; abundance: .; j_gene: TRBJ2-1; d_gene: TRBD2; CDR3nt: TGTGCCTCACAGCTGGAGCTAGCGGGCCTCAATGAGCAGTTCTTC; CDR3aa: CASQLELAGLNEQFF
v_gene: TRBV7-2; abundance: .; j_gene: TRBJ1-2; d_gene: .; CDR3nt: TGTGCCAGCAGCGGCGGGCGGAAAGCCCTCAACTATGGCTACACCTTC; CDR3aa: CASSGGRKALNYGYTF
v_gene: TRBV7-2; abundance: many; j_gene: TRBJ2-5; d_gene: .; CDR3nt: TGTGCCAGCAGCCCCAACCTGGGCTCCCAAGAGACCCAGTACTTC; CDR3aa: CASSPNLGSQETQYF
v_gene: TRBV5-1; abundance: few; j_gene: TRBJ2-1; d_gene: .; CDR3nt: TGCGCCAGCAGCTTGGTTGGTAGATCCAATGAGCAGTTCTTC; CDR3aa: CASSLVGRSNEQFF
v_gene: TRBV7-9; abundance: few; j_gene: TRBJ2-7; d_gene: .; CDR3nt: TGTGCCAGCAGCGCCCCGACAGAATACGAGCAGTACTTC; CDR3aa: CASSAPTEYEQYF
v_gene: TRBV6-1; abundance: .; j_gene: TRBJ1-5; d_gene: TRBD1; CDR3nt: TGTGCCAGCAGTGACCGACAGGGGGGGGATCAGCCCCAGCATTTT; CDR3aa: CASSDRQGGDQPQHF
v_gene: TRBV7-9; abundance: many; j_gene: TRBJ2-1; d_gene: .; CDR3nt: TGTGCCAGCAGACCTAGCCTTGGTCACACTATGGGTGAGCAGTTCTTC; CDR3aa: CASRPSLGHTMGEQFF
v_gene: TRBV28; abundance: few; j_gene: TRBJ2-1; d_gene: .; CDR3nt: TGTGCCAGCAGGCGGGGCGAGGGGCTAAATGAGCAGTTCTTC; CDR3aa: CASRRGEGLNEQFF
v_gene: TRBV2; abundance: few; j_gene: TRBJ2-3; d_gene: .; CDR3nt: TGTGCCAGCAGTGGGGAAGCGGCGGCCACAGATACGCAGTATTTT; CDR3aa: CASSGEAAATDTQYF
v_gene: TRBV15; abundance: .; j_gene: TRBJ1-2; d_gene: TRBD1; CDR3nt: TGTGCCACCAGCAGAGAAAGGGGGCCCTATGGCTACACCTTC; CDR3aa: CATSRERGPYGYTF